The source of this TCR beta chain is a study of T-cell reconstitution after alpha-beta-depleted transplantation in children. J was trimmed by 8 bases and V by 3 bases; bases with no gene match: 13. The CDR3 is 17 amino acids. Germline loops: CDR1 MGHRA, CDR2 YSYEKL. During its preparation, the TCRbeta library received unique molecular identifiers. TCRdb called the PCR reads again in MiXCR, with one record for every CDR3 protein. The data show some 500,000 distinct CDR3 sequences, with approximately 20% seen just once and approximately 3% held by the top ten. J is TRBJ2-1 and V is TRBV4-1, with 10 nucleotides matching TRBD2. The material was PBMCs from the stem cell graft donor, obtained from the stem cell graft. This sequence originates from a human donor who donated a stem cell graft to a child with acute lymphoblastic leukemia. The CDR3, as DNA: TGCGCCAGCAGCCATTCAGGGACTAGCGCATTCTTGGATGAGCAGTTCTTC. Protein product: CASSHSGTSAFLDEQFF.